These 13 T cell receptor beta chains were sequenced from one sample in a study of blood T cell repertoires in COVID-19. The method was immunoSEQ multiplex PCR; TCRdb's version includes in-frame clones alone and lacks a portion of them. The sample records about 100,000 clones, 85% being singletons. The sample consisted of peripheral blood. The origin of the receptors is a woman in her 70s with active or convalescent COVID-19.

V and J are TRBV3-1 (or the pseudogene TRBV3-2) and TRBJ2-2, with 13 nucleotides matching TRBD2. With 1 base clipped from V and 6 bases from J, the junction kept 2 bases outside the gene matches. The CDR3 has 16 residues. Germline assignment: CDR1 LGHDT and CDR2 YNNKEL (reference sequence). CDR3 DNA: TGTGCCAGCAGCCAAGGACTAGCGGGAGGACCCGGGGAGCTGTTTTTT. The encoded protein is CASSQGLAGGPGELFF.

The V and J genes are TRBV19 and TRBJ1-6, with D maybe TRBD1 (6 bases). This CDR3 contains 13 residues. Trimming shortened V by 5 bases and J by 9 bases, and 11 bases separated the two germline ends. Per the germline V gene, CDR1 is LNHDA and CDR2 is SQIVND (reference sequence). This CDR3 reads CASSYREASPLHF. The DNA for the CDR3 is TGTGCCAGTAGTTACAGGGAAGCTTCACCCCTCCACTTT.

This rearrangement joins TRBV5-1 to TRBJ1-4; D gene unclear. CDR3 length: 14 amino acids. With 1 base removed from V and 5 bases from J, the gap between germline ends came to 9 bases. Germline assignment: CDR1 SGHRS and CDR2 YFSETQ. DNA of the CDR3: TGCGCCAGCAGCTTGAGTCAGGCAAATGAAAAACTGTTTTTT. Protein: CASSLSQANEKLFF.

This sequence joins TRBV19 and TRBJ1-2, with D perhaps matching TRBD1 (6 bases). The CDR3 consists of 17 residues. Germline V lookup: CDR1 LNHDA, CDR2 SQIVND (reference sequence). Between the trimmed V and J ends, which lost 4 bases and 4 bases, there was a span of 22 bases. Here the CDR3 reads CASSTTTGAGAGYGYTF. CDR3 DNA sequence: TGTGCCAGTAGTACCACCACCGGCGCGGGGGCTGGCTATGGCTACACCTTC. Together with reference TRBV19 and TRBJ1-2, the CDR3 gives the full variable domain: DGGITQSPKYLFRKEGQNVTLSCEQNLNHDAMYWYRQDPGQGLRLIYYSQIVNDFQKGDIAEGYSVSREKKESFPLTVTSAQKNPTAFYLCASSTTTGAGAGYGYTFGSGTRLTVV.

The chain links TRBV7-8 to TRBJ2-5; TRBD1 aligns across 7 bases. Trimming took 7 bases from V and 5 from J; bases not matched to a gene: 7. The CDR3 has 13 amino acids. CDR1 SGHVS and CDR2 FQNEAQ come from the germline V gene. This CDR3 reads CASMGQLEETQYF. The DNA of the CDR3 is TGTGCCAGCATGGGACAGCTAGAGGAGACCCAGTACTTC.

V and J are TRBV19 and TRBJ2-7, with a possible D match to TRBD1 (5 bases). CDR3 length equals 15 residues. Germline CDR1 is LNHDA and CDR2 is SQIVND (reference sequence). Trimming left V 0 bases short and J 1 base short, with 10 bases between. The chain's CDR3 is CASSIDWGRSYEQYF. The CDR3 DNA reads TGTGCCAGTAGTATAGATTGGGGCAGATCCTACGAGCAGTACTTC.

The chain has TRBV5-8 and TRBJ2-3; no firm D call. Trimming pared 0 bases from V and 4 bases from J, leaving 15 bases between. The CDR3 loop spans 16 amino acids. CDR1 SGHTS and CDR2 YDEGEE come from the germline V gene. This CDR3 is CASSLGLLPSADTQYF. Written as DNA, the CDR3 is TGTGCCAGCAGCTTGGGACTCCTCCCGAGCGCAGATACGCAGTATTTT. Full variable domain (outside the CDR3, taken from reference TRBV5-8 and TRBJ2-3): EAGVTQSPTHLIKTRGQQATLRCSPISGHTSVYWYQQALGLGLQFLLWYDEGEERNRGNFPPRFSGRQFPNYSSELNVNALELEDSALYLCASSLGLLPSADTQYFGPGTRLTVL.

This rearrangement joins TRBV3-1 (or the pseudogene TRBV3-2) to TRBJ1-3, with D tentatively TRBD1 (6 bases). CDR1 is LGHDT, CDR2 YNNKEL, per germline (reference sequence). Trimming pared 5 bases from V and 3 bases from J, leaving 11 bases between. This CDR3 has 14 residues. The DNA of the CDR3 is TGTGCCAGCAGCTCCGGGACACTTGGAAACACCATATATTTT. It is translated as CASSSGTLGNTIYF.

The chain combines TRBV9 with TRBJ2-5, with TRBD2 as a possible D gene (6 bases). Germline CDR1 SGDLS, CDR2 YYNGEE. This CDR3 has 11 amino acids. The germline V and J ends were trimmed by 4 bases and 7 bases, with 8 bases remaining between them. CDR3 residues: CASSLEGTQYF. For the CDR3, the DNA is TGTGCCAGCAGCCTGGAGGGGACCCAGTACTTC.

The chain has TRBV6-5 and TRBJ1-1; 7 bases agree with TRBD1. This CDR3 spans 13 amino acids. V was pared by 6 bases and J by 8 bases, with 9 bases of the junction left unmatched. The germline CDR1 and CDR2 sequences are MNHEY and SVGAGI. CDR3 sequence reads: CASSRPGGREAFF. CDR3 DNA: TGTGCCAGCAGCCGACCAGGGGGGAGAGAAGCTTTCTTT.

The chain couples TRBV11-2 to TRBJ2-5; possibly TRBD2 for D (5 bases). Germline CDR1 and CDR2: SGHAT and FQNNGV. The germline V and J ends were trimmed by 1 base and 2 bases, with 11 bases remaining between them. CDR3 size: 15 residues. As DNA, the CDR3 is TGTGCCAGCAGCTTAGTTTACGGGATTCAAGAGACCCAGTACTTC. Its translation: CASSLVYGIQETQYF. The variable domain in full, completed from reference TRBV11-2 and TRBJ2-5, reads EAGVAQSPRYKIIEKRQSVAFWCNPISGHATLYWYQQILGQGPKLLIQFQNNGVVDDSQLPKDRFSAERLKGVDSTLKIQPAKLEDSAVYLCASSLVYGIQETQYFGPGTRLLVL.

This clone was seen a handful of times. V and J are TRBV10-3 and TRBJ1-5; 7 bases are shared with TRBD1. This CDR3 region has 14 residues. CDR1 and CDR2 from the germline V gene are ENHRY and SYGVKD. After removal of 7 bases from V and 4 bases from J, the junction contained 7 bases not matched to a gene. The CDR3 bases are TGTGCCATCAAAGGACAGGAGGGTAATCAGCCCCAGCATTTT. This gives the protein CAIKGQEGNQPQHF.

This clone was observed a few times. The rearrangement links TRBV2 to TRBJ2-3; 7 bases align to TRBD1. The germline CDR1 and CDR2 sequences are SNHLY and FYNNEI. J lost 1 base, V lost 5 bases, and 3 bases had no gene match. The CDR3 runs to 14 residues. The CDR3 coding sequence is TGTGCCAGCAGTAGAGACAGGGGCACAGATACGCAGTATTTT. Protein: CASSRDRGTDTQYF.